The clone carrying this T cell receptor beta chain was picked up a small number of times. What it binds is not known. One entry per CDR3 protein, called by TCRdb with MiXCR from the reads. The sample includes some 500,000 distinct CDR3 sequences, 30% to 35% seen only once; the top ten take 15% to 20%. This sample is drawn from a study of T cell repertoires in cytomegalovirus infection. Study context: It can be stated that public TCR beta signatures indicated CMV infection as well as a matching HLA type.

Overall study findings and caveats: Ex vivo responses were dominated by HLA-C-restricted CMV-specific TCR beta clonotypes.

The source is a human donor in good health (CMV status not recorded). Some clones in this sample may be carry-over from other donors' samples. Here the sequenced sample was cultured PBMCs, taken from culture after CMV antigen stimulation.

The DNA for the CDR3 is TGCAGCGTTGAACGTCAGAGCACAGATACGCAGTATTTT. Translating gives CSVERQSTDTQYF. V usage is TRBV29-1 and J usage is TRBJ2-3; D remains unclear. This CDR3 has 13 residues. Germline V lookup: CDR1 SQVTM, CDR2 ANQGSEA. The ends were cut back, 2 bases at V and 0 bases at J, with 6 bases in the middle.